The present entry profiles one TCR beta chain with its context. Its antigen is not known. Looked up from germline, CDR1 is MGHRA and CDR2 is YSYEKL. There are 16 residues in the CDR3. The trim removed 4 bases at V and 0 bases at J, leaving 5 bases unmatched. On sorted subsets, replicate PCRs used 200 to 250 ng DNA, or about 30,000 T cell genomes. Libraries were prepared by immunoSEQ multiplex PCR; TCRdb keeps only in-frame clonotypes and omits some of them. Of approximately 2,200,000 clones listed, around 93% were seen once; the top ten hold about 1.8%. Terminally differentiated effector memory CD45RA+ cells were excluded from the naive CD8 cells, which were CD45RO-negative and positively selected for CCR7. The data derive from a study of shared clonotypes between healthy human individuals. Notes on the study in general: Donor scarcity curtailed the genetic and exposure-history diversity represented herein.

The chain has TRBV4-1 and TRBJ1-5, with 8 bases identical to TRBD1. What was sequenced was naive CD8+ T cells from PBMCs. The receptor was derived from a man between 18 and 29 years old in good health. Some clones in this sample may be carry-over from other donors' samples. The CDR3 loop reads CASSLRTGISNQPQHF. The CDR3 nucleotides read TGCGCCAGCAGCCTCCGGACAGGGATTAGCAATCAGCCCCAGCATTTT.